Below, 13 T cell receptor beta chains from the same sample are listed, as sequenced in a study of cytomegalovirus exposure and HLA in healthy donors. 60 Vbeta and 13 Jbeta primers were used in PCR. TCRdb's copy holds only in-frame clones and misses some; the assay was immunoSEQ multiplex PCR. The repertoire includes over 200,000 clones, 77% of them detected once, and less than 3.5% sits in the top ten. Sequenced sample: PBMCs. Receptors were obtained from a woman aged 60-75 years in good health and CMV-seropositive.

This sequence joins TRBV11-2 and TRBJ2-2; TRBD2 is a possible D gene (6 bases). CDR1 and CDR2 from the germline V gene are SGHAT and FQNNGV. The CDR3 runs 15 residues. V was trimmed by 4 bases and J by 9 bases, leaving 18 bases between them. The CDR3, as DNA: TGTGCCAGCAGCTCACTGGGGGAGCGGGCCTGGGAGCTGTTTTTT. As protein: CASSSLGERAWELFF.

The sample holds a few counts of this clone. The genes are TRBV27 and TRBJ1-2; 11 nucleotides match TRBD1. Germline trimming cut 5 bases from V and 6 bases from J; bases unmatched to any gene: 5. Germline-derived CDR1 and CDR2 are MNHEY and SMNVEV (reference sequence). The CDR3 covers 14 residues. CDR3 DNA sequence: TGTGCCAGCAGTGCGGACAGGGGGCTGGATGGCTACACCTTC. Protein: CASSADRGLDGYTF.

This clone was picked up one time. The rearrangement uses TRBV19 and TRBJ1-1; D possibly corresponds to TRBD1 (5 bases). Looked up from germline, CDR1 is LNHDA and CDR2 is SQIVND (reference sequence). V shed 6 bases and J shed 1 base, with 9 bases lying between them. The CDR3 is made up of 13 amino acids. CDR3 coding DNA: TGTGCCAGTAGGTGGGGCACGAACACTGAAGCTTTCTTT. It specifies CASRWGTNTEAFF.

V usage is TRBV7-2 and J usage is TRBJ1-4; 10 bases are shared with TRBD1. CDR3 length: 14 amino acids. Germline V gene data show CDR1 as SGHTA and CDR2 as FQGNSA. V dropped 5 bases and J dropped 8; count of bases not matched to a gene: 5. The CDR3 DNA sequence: TGTGCCAGCAGCCCCGGACAGGGGGGGGAAAAACTGTTTTTT. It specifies CASSPGQGGEKLFF.

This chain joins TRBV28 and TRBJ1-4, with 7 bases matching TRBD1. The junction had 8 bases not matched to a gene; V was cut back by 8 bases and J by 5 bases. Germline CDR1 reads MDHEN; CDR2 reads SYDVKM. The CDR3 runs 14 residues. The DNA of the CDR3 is TGTGCCAGCGTTACTACAGGGGCCAATGAAAAACTGTTTTTT. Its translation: CASVTTGANEKLFF.

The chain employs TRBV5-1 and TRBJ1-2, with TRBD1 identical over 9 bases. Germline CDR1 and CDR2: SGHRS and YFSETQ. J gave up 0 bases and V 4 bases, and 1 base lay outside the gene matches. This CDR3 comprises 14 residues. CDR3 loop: CASSRTGANYGYTF. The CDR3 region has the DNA TGCGCCAGCAGCCGGACAGGGGCTAACTATGGCTACACCTTC.

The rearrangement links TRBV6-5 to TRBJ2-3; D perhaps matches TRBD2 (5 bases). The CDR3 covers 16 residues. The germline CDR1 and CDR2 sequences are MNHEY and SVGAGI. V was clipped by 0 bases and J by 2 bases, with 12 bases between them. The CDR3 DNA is TGTGCCAGCAGTTACTCGATAACGGGGTACACAGATACGCAGTATTTT. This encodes CASSYSITGYTDTQYF.

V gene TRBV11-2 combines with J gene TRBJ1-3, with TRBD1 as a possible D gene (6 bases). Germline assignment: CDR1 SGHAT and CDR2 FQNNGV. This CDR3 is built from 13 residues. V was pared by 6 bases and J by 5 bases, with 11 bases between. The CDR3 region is CASRPQGRNTIYF. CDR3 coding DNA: TGTGCCAGCAGACCACAGGGTAGAAACACCATATATTTT.

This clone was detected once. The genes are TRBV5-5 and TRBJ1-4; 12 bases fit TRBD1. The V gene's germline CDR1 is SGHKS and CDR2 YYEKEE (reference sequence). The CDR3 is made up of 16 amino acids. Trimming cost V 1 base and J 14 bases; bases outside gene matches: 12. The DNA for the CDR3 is TGTGCCAGCAGCTTGTCCGGGACAGGGGGCCGGTGGGGGCTGTTTTTT. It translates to CASSLSGTGGRWGLFF.

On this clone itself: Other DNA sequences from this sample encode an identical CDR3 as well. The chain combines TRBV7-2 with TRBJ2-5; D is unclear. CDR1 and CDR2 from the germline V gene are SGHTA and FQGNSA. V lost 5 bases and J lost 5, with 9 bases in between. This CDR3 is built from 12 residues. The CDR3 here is CASSLARETQYF. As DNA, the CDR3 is TGTGCCAGCAGCCTTGCCCGGGAGACCCAGTACTTC.

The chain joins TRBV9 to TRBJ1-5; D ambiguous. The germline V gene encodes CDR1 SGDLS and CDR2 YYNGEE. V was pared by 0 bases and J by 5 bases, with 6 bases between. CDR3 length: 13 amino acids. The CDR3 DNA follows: TGTGCCAGCAGCGTAGATCCCGATCAGCCCCAGCATTTT. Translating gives CASSVDPDQPQHF.

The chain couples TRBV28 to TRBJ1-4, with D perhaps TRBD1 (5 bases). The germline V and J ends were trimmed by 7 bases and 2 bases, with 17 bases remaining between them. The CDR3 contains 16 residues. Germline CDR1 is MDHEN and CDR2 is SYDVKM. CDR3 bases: TGTGCCAGCACCTCTATAGGAGGGGATACTAATGAAAAACTGTTTTTT. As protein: CASTSIGGDTNEKLFF.

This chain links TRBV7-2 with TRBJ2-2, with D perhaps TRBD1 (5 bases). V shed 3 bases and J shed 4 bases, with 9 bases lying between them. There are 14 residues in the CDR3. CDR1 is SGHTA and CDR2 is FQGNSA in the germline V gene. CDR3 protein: CASSLDKVTGELFF. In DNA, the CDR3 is TGTGCCAGCAGCTTGGACAAGGTCACCGGGGAGCTGTTTTTT.